This is a list of T cell receptor beta chains from one sample in a study of T cell repertoires in cytomegalovirus infection. TCRdb called the reads again in MiXCR, with one record for every CDR3 protein. The table records a few hundred thousand distinct CDR3 sequences, over 7.5% of them present only once. Sequenced material: PBMCs. Receptors originate from a human donor in good health (CMV status not recorded). Some clones in this sample may be carry-over from other donors' samples. Both conserved end residues are part of each CDR3. Each record gives: CDR3 DNA, CDR3 protein, V gene, J gene, D gene, clone size. The D gene is left open where the match is weak. Part of the rows lack a size; the others show once, few, many or a class for expanded clones.

cdr3_nt: TGTGCCAGCAGCCGCCGGGACAGGGAATTGGTAGCTTTCTTT; cdr3_aa: CASSRRDRELVAFF; v_call: TRBV7-8; j_call: TRBJ1-1; d_call: TRBD1; clone_size: many
cdr3_nt: TGCGCCGCCCAGGGGGGGGGCACCTACGAGCAGTACTTC; cdr3_aa: CAAQGGGTYEQYF; v_call: TRBV23-1; j_call: TRBJ2-7; d_call: -; clone_size: -
cdr3_nt: TGCAGTGCTAGTCAAGCGGGATTAGCAAAGAATGAGCAGTTCTTC; cdr3_aa: CSASQAGLAKNEQFF; v_call: TRBV20-1; j_call: TRBJ2-1; d_call: TRBD2; clone_size: many
cdr3_nt: TGTGCCAGCAGCCGCGGGGGGTTCACAGATACGCAGTATTTT; cdr3_aa: CASSRGGFTDTQYF; v_call: TRBV13; j_call: TRBJ2-3; d_call: TRBD2; clone_size: -
cdr3_nt: TGTGCCAGCATCGGGGCCGCCGAGCAGTACTTC; cdr3_aa: CASIGAAEQYF; v_call: TRBV6-2/TRBV6-3; j_call: TRBJ2-7; d_call: -; clone_size: -
cdr3_nt: TGTGCCAGCAGTTTAGGCCGGTCTGAGAACGAGCAGTACTTC; cdr3_aa: CASSLGRSENEQYF; v_call: TRBV12-3/TRBV12-4; j_call: TRBJ2-7; d_call: -; clone_size: -
cdr3_nt: TGTGCCAGCAGAAGGACAGGGAGTGAAAAACTGTTTTTT; cdr3_aa: CASRRTGSEKLFF; v_call: TRBV7-9; j_call: TRBJ1-4; d_call: TRBD1; clone_size: few
cdr3_nt: TGTGCCAGCAGTGTTACAGGGGCTCACAACACCGGGGAGCTGTTTTTT; cdr3_aa: CASSVTGAHNTGELFF; v_call: TRBV27; j_call: TRBJ2-2; d_call: TRBD1; clone_size: -
cdr3_nt: TGTGCCAGCAGTGAAGCAGGGACGAGCTCCTACGAGCAGTACTTC; cdr3_aa: CASSEAGTSSYEQYF; v_call: TRBV6-1; j_call: TRBJ2-7; d_call: -; clone_size: -
cdr3_nt: TGTGCCACCAGCTTTTGGACAGGGACCTACAATGAGCAGTTCTTC; cdr3_aa: CATSFWTGTYNEQFF; v_call: TRBV24-1; j_call: TRBJ2-1; d_call: TRBD1; clone_size: many
cdr3_nt: TGTGCCACCAGCGGGTCAGGGGCGGAGCAGTACTTC; cdr3_aa: CATSGSGAEQYF; v_call: TRBV15; j_call: TRBJ2-7; d_call: -; clone_size: few
cdr3_nt: TGTGCCAGCAGTGGTACCAGCGGGAGGTTGGAGACCCAGTACTTC; cdr3_aa: CASSGTSGRLETQYF; v_call: TRBV2; j_call: TRBJ2-5; d_call: TRBD2; clone_size: -
cdr3_nt: TGTGCCAGCAGTTACCTGGGGGACGAGCAGTACTTC; cdr3_aa: CASSYLGDEQYF; v_call: TRBV6-2/TRBV6-3; j_call: TRBJ2-7; d_call: -; clone_size: many
cdr3_nt: TGTGCCAGCAGCTTAGGGGGACTAGCGGGGGGGCCGAGCTCCAAAAACATTCAGTACTTC; cdr3_aa: CASSLGGLAGGPSSKNIQYF; v_call: TRBV7-2; j_call: TRBJ2-4; d_call: TRBD2; clone_size: many
cdr3_nt: TGCGCCAGCAGCTTGGGGACAATGGGCAATCAGCCCCAGCATTTT; cdr3_aa: CASSLGTMGNQPQHF; v_call: TRBV5-1; j_call: TRBJ1-5; d_call: -; clone_size: -
cdr3_nt: TGTGCCAGCAGTTCCTTGGACTACGAGCAGTACTTC; cdr3_aa: CASSSLDYEQYF; v_call: TRBV27; j_call: TRBJ2-7; d_call: -; clone_size: few
cdr3_nt: TGCAGTGCTAGAGGCTTTGCGACTAGCGGGAGAGTAGGGCAAGAGACCCAGTACTTC; cdr3_aa: CSARGFATSGRVGQETQYF; v_call: TRBV20-1; j_call: TRBJ2-5; d_call: TRBD2; clone_size: few
cdr3_nt: TGTGCCAGCAGCTTTGTAGGGGTCGGTCAGCCCCAGCATTTT; cdr3_aa: CASSFVGVGQPQHF; v_call: TRBV7-2; j_call: TRBJ1-5; d_call: -; clone_size: many
cdr3_nt: TGTGCCAGCAGTTACGGCCCCTACCAAGGGGAGACCCAGTACTTC; cdr3_aa: CASSYGPYQGETQYF; v_call: TRBV6-2/TRBV6-3; j_call: TRBJ2-5; d_call: -; clone_size: -
cdr3_nt: TGTGCCAGCAGTTTTCGGGCGGGGAACACTGAAGCTTTCTTT; cdr3_aa: CASSFRAGNTEAFF; v_call: TRBV12-3/TRBV12-4; j_call: TRBJ1-1; d_call: -; clone_size: many
cdr3_nt: TGCAGTGCTCAACCCCCCGGGACAGGGTCCCGCTATGGCTACACCTTC; cdr3_aa: CSAQPPGTGSRYGYTF; v_call: TRBV20-1; j_call: TRBJ1-2; d_call: TRBD1; clone_size: few
cdr3_nt: TGTGCCAGCAGCCTAATAGCGGGAGGGAACACCGGGGAGCTGTTTTTT; cdr3_aa: CASSLIAGGNTGELFF; v_call: TRBV7-3; j_call: TRBJ2-2; d_call: TRBD2; clone_size: few
cdr3_nt: TGCAGTGCGTCAGGGTTTTTCCGCACAGATACGCAGTATTTT; cdr3_aa: CSASGFFRTDTQYF; v_call: TRBV20-1; j_call: TRBJ2-3; d_call: -; clone_size: -
cdr3_nt: TGTGCCAGCAGCGCAGCCGGGGGGGGGGGGCCGAGCTCCTACGAGCAGTACTTC; cdr3_aa: CASSAAGGGGPSSYEQYF; v_call: TRBV9; j_call: TRBJ2-7; d_call: TRBD2; clone_size: -
cdr3_nt: TGTGCCAGCAGCTCCCGACCTCGTCGGGCGGGGGGCGGGGGCCTCACAGATACGCAGTATTTT; cdr3_aa: CASSSRPRRAGGGGLTDTQYF; v_call: TRBV7-2; j_call: TRBJ2-3; d_call: TRBD2; clone_size: -
cdr3_nt: TGTGCCACCAGCAGAGATACCGGGACGAACACTGAAGCTTTCTTT; cdr3_aa: CATSRDTGTNTEAFF; v_call: TRBV15; j_call: TRBJ1-1; d_call: -; clone_size: few
cdr3_nt: TGTGCCAGCATCAGACGCATCTCTGGAAACACCATATATTTT; cdr3_aa: CASIRRISGNTIYF; v_call: TRBV12-3/TRBV12-4; j_call: TRBJ1-3; d_call: -; clone_size: -
cdr3_nt: TGCGCCAGCAGCCAAGAACGGAACCACCTCTACGAGCAGTACTTC; cdr3_aa: CASSQERNHLYEQYF; v_call: TRBV4-3; j_call: TRBJ2-7; d_call: -; clone_size: few
cdr3_nt: TGTGCCAGCCAAACGGACAGGGGAAGCAATCAGCCCCAGCATTTT; cdr3_aa: CASQTDRGSNQPQHF; v_call: TRBV7-2; j_call: TRBJ1-5; d_call: TRBD1; clone_size: many
cdr3_nt: TGTGCCAGCAGCCCCACTCTAGCGGGAGGCGTCTACAATGAGCAGTTCTTC; cdr3_aa: CASSPTLAGGVYNEQFF; v_call: TRBV7-2; j_call: TRBJ2-1; d_call: TRBD2; clone_size: many
cdr3_nt: TGTGCCAGCAGCTTCGGCGGGAGGGCGGATACGCAGTATTTT; cdr3_aa: CASSFGGRADTQYF; v_call: TRBV7-2; j_call: TRBJ2-3; d_call: TRBD2; clone_size: many
cdr3_nt: TGTGCCAGCACTACGGGGTGGGGGAGGTACGACGAGCAGTACTTC; cdr3_aa: CASTTGWGRYDEQYF; v_call: TRBV12-3/TRBV12-4; j_call: TRBJ2-7; d_call: -; clone_size: few
cdr3_nt: TGTGCCAGCAGCTCCGGGGACAGCCCTAATGAAAAACTGTTTTTT; cdr3_aa: CASSSGDSPNEKLFF; v_call: TRBV7-9; j_call: TRBJ1-4; d_call: TRBD1; clone_size: many
cdr3_nt: TGTGCCAGCAGTTGGGACGCAGAGAACACTGAAGCTTTCTTT; cdr3_aa: CASSWDAENTEAFF; v_call: TRBV6-6; j_call: TRBJ1-1; d_call: -; clone_size: -
cdr3_nt: TGTGCCAGCAGCTCCGATCGGGGTGAGCCCCAGCATTTT; cdr3_aa: CASSSDRGEPQHF; v_call: TRBV7-9; j_call: TRBJ1-5; d_call: -; clone_size: few
cdr3_nt: TGTGCCAGCAGTGAAGGTCTAGCGAAAATCTACGAGCAGTACTTC; cdr3_aa: CASSEGLAKIYEQYF; v_call: TRBV6-1; j_call: TRBJ2-7; d_call: -; clone_size: many
cdr3_nt: TGCAGCGTTGAAGATCTCGGGGGCAGGGGGATCGGCGAGCAGTACTTC; cdr3_aa: CSVEDLGGRGIGEQYF; v_call: TRBV29-1; j_call: TRBJ2-7; d_call: -; clone_size: many
cdr3_nt: TGTGCCAGCAGCACTGGACGTGACTGGTCCTACAATGAGCAGTTCTTC; cdr3_aa: CASSTGRDWSYNEQFF; v_call: TRBV11-2; j_call: TRBJ2-1; d_call: -; clone_size: many
cdr3_nt: TGTGCCACCCTCTCCCAAGCCCGCTCCTACAATGAGCAGTTCTTC; cdr3_aa: CATLSQARSYNEQFF; v_call: TRBV28; j_call: TRBJ2-1; d_call: -; clone_size: -
cdr3_nt: TGTGCCAGCAGTTCCCCGCGGGAAGGAGGCAATCAGCCCCAGCATTTT; cdr3_aa: CASSSPREGGNQPQHF; v_call: TRBV6-1; j_call: TRBJ1-5; d_call: -; clone_size: -
cdr3_nt: TGTGCCAGCAGGAGGACAGGGAAAAGGGATGAAGCTTTCTTT; cdr3_aa: CASRRTGKRDEAFF; v_call: TRBV12-3/TRBV12-4; j_call: TRBJ1-1; d_call: TRBD1; clone_size: many
cdr3_nt: TGTGCCAGCAGCCCTGTGGGGGGCTCCTACAATGAGCAGTTCTTC; cdr3_aa: CASSPVGGSYNEQFF; v_call: TRBV7-2; j_call: TRBJ2-1; d_call: -; clone_size: few
cdr3_nt: TGTGCCAGCAGTAAGGGAAACACTGAAGCTTTCTTT; cdr3_aa: CASSKGNTEAFF; v_call: TRBV6-2/TRBV6-3; j_call: TRBJ1-1; d_call: -; clone_size: -
cdr3_nt: TGTGCCAGCAGCTTAACCTCTGTTGGGACAGGGGGCCTGGCTTTCTTT; cdr3_aa: CASSLTSVGTGGLAFF; v_call: TRBV7-2; j_call: TRBJ1-1; d_call: TRBD1; clone_size: many
cdr3_nt: TGCGCCAGCAGCCCCCCGGACCGGGATGAGCAGTTCTTC; cdr3_aa: CASSPPDRDEQFF; v_call: TRBV4-1; j_call: TRBJ2-1; d_call: -; clone_size: -
cdr3_nt: TGTGCCAGCGGGGAAGTTGATGGAAACACCATATATTTT; cdr3_aa: CASGEVDGNTIYF; v_call: TRBV12-3/TRBV12-4; j_call: TRBJ1-3; d_call: -; clone_size: -
cdr3_nt: TGTGCCAGCAGCTTTCTAGCGGAGCGCACAGATACGCAGTATTTT; cdr3_aa: CASSFLAERTDTQYF; v_call: TRBV7-2; j_call: TRBJ2-3; d_call: TRBD2; clone_size: many
cdr3_nt: TGTGCCAGCAGCTTGCCAACTAACACCGGGGAGCTGTTTTTT; cdr3_aa: CASSLPTNTGELFF; v_call: TRBV7-6; j_call: TRBJ2-2; d_call: -; clone_size: many
cdr3_nt: TGTGCCAGCAGCCGATCGGGGGGGTTTGTCTACAATGAGCAGTTCTTC; cdr3_aa: CASSRSGGFVYNEQFF; v_call: TRBV14; j_call: TRBJ2-1; d_call: TRBD2; clone_size: many